This record looks at one TCR beta chain sequence and its context. The CDR3 spans 15 residues. V was shortened by 3 bases and J by 5 bases, with 14 bases between the two germline ends. The germline V gene has CDR1 SGHVS and CDR2 FQNEAQ. The sample belongs to a study of T cells after yellow fever vaccination. MiXCR, run by TCRdb on the 5' RACE reads, gives a single entry per CDR3 protein. The top ten clones hold 35% to 45% of a sample with tens of thousands of distinct CDR3 sequences, roughly 7.4% of them seen once. This clonotype was sampled from a man in his thirties or forties who received the YFV17D yellow fever vaccine. Material: CD8+ T cells sorted from PBMCs, obtained on the day of the yellow fever booster vaccination. The V call is TRBV7-8, the J call TRBJ1-5; a weak D match, TRBD1 (5 bases). CDR3 in amino acids: CASSFTAGQHQPQHF. CDR3 in DNA: TGTGCCAGCAGCTTTACGGCAGGGCAGCATCAGCCCCAGCATTTT.